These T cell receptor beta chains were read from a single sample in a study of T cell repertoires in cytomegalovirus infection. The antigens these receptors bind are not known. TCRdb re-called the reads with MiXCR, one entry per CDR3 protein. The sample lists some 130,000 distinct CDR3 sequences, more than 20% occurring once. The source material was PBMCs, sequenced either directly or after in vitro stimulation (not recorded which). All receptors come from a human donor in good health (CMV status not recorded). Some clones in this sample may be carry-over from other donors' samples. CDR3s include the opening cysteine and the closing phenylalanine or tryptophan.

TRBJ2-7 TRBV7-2 CASSLESGIGHEQYF
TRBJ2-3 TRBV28 CASKVRRQTDTQYF
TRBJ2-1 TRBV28 CASSFSGLYNEQFF
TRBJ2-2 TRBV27 CASTLTASNTGELFF
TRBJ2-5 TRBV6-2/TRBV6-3 CASTHWADGASQYF
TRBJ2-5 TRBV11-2 CASSLGLGGETQYF
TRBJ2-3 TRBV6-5 CASSYGITSTDTQYF
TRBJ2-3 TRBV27 CASTNTRSSGRIDTQYF
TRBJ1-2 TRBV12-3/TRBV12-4 CASSSTAWGLGYGYTF
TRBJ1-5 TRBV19 CASSIASGKYQPQHF
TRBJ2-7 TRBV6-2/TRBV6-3 CAIKKAGDFYEQYF
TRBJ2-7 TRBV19 CASSIQGPSYEQYF
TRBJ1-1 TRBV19 CASSKLSLNTEAFF
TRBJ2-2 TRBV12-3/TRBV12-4 CASSRDRRTGELFF
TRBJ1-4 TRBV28 CASSWRDEKLFF
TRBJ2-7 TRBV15 CATSSATLTSGSDEQYF
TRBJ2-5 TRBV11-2 CASSKGTSGRETQYF
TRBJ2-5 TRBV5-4 CSSSTGQGQETQYF
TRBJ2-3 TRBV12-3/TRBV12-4 CASSLGSGRAVGADTQYF